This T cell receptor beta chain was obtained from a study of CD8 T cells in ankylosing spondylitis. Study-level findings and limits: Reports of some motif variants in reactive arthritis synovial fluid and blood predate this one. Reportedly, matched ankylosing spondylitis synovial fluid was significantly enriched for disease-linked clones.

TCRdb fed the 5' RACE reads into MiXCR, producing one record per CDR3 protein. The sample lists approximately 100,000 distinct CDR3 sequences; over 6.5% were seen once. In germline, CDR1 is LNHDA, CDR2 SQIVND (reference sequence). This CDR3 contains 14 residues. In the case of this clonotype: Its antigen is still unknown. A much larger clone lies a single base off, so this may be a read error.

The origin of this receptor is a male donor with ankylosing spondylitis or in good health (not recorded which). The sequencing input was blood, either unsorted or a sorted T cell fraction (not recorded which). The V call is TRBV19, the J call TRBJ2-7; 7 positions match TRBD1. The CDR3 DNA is TGTGCCAGTAGGAACACGACAGGGATCGGCGAGCAGCACTTC. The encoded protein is CASRNTTGIGEQHF. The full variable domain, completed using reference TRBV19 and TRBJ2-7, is DGGITQSPKYLFRKEGQNVTLSCEQNLNHDAMYWYRQDPGQGLRLIYYSQIVNDFQKGDIAEGYSVSREKKESFPLTVTSAQKNPTAFYLCASRNTTGIGEQHFGPGTRLTVT.